This entry is about one T cell receptor (beta chain). As yet, its antigen is unknown. The CDR3 regions of TCR beta were amplified from RNA transcripts. The HTBI primer set drove a first-round RT-PCR of the TCR CDR3. TCRdb reanalysed the multiplex PCR reads using MiXCR and keeps one entry per CDR3 protein. This table has 450,000 to 600,000 distinct CDR3 sequences, roughly 15% appearing once. Criteria for exclusion of patients were uncontrolled infection, other autoimmune disease, pregnancy or lactation. This sample stems from a study of T cells in Graves' hyperthyroidism and ophthalmopathy. Study results and caveats: Most expanded thyroid clonotypes above 0.001 also appeared in blood.

This CDR3 has 15 residues. V lost 6 bases, J lost 3 bases, and 7 bases stayed unmatched. Sequencing was performed on blood. This chain uses TRBV12-3 or TRBV12-4 with TRBJ1-5; 8 nucleotides line up with TRBD1. The sequence was collected from a woman aged 40 to 55 with Graves' hyperthyroidism. CDR3 coding DNA: TGTGCCAGCAGCCCCCAGGGGGCGAACAATCAGCCCCAGCATTTT. As protein: CASSPQGANNQPQHF.